The 9 T cell receptor beta chains given below trace back to one sample, sequenced in a study of regulatory T cells in long-lasting Graves disease. Time point: persistent/refractory GD, antithyroid drugs over 5 years with positive TRAb. RNA from PBMCs was the source of the TCR library. CDR3 regions were amplified by Arm-PCR using iRepertoire HTBI primers to build TCR beta libraries. MiXCR, applied by TCRdb to the multiplex PCR reads, yields one record per CDR3 protein. The table shows about 400,000 distinct CDR3 sequences, with less than 25% occurring only once. The sample in question was peripheral blood mononuclear cells (PBMCs), obtained when the disease was refractory, from a patient treated with antithyroid drugs. Receptor source: a female donor with Graves disease.

V gene TRBV10-2 combines with J gene TRBJ2-3, with 8 bases identical to TRBD2. The V and J ends lost 6 bases and 3 bases, in that order; junction bases with no gene match: 14. The CDR3 spans 17 residues. CDR1 WSHSY and CDR2 SAAADI come from the germline V gene. The CDR3 here is CASRGLLEGLETDTQYF. CDR3 coding DNA: TGCGCCAGCAGGGGACTGCTGGAGGGACTAGAGACAGATACGCAGTATTTT.

This clonotype appeared many times. The V call is TRBV18, the J call TRBJ2-6; D is possibly TRBD2 (7 bases). The CDR3 spans 15 residues. The germline V gene encodes CDR1 KGHSH and CDR2 LQKENI. With 1 base removed from V and 10 bases from J, the gap between germline ends came to 14 bases. The CDR3 DNA reads TGTGCCAGCTCACCACGGGGGGGCATCGTGAACGTCCTGACTTTC. Translation gives CASSPRGGIVNVLTF.

This clonotype was detected ten times or more. V and J are TRBV12-3 or TRBV12-4 and TRBJ2-7; D is tentatively TRBD1 or TRBD2 (5 bases each). The CDR3 is 14 amino acids. V lost 5 bases to trimming and J lost 3 bases, with 14 bases between them. CDR3 protein: CASSLSGANYEQYF. The CDR3 region has the DNA TGTGCCAGCAGTCTCTCCGGGGCTAACTACGAGCAGTACTTC.

This chain links TRBV6-2 or TRBV6-3 with TRBJ2-7; D is undetermined. The length of the CDR3 is 14 residues. V dropped 6 bases and J dropped 6 bases, with 18 bases sitting between them. Germline CDR1 MNHEY, CDR2 SVGEGT. DNA of the CDR3: TGTGCCAGCAGCGACCGTTTTTGGGTGAGCGAGCAGTACTTC. The encoded protein is CASSDRFWVSEQYF.

This clonotype was recorded many times. V is TRBV7-8 and J is TRBJ2-5, with 12 bases identical to TRBD2. The CDR3 sequence is 16 residues long. CDR1 and CDR2 (germline): SGHVS, FQNEAQ. V lost 1 base and J lost 3; bases outside the gene matches: 3. The CDR3 here is CASSLGRLAGEETQYF. CDR3 DNA sequence: TGTGCCAGCAGCTTAGGGAGACTAGCGGGAGAAGAGACCCAGTACTTC.

V gene TRBV5-1 combines with J gene TRBJ1-4; no reliable D call. V was cut by 0 bases and J by 12 bases, with 24 bases left in between. The CDR3 runs to 17 residues. Germline-derived CDR1 and CDR2 are SGHRS and YFSETQ. The CDR3 DNA sequence: TGCGCCAGCAGCTTGGGAAGTACCGGACCGATGGATGGGGAACTGTTTTTT. Translation gives CASSLGSTGPMDGELFF.

Only a few counts were recorded for this clonotype. V usage is TRBV6-1 and J usage is TRBJ2-2, with a possible D match to TRBD2 (6 bases). V was cut by 7 bases and J by 6 bases, with 15 bases left in between. This CDR3 comprises 14 residues. Germline V gene lookup returns CDR1 MNHNS and CDR2 SASEGT. The CDR3 nucleotides read TGTGCCAGCACTGCGGGACCGAGCTCCGGGGAGCTGTTTTTT. Its protein product is CASTAGPSSGELFF.

This clonotype was found a few times. The chain recombines TRBV29-1 with TRBJ1-2; 7 nucleotides line up with TRBD1. J gave up 7 bases and V 4 bases, and 6 bases lay outside the gene matches. CDR1 and CDR2 from the germline V gene are SQVTM and ANQGSEA. The CDR3 has 12 amino acids. The DNA for the CDR3 is TGCAGCGTTGTTGAGGGGGCGGGTGGCTACACCTTC. Translation gives CSVVEGAGGYTF.

This clonotype was recorded many times. The CDR3 DNA reads TGTGCCAGCAGCTCCATGGAAACGAAGCCCCTCGAGCAGTACTTC. It translates to CASSSMETKPLEQYF. The J gene is TRBJ2-7, the V gene TRBV11-2, with no clear D. CDR1 is SGHAT, CDR2 FQNNGV, per germline. V was clipped by 4 bases and J by 6 bases, with 19 bases between them. The CDR3 loop spans 15 amino acids.